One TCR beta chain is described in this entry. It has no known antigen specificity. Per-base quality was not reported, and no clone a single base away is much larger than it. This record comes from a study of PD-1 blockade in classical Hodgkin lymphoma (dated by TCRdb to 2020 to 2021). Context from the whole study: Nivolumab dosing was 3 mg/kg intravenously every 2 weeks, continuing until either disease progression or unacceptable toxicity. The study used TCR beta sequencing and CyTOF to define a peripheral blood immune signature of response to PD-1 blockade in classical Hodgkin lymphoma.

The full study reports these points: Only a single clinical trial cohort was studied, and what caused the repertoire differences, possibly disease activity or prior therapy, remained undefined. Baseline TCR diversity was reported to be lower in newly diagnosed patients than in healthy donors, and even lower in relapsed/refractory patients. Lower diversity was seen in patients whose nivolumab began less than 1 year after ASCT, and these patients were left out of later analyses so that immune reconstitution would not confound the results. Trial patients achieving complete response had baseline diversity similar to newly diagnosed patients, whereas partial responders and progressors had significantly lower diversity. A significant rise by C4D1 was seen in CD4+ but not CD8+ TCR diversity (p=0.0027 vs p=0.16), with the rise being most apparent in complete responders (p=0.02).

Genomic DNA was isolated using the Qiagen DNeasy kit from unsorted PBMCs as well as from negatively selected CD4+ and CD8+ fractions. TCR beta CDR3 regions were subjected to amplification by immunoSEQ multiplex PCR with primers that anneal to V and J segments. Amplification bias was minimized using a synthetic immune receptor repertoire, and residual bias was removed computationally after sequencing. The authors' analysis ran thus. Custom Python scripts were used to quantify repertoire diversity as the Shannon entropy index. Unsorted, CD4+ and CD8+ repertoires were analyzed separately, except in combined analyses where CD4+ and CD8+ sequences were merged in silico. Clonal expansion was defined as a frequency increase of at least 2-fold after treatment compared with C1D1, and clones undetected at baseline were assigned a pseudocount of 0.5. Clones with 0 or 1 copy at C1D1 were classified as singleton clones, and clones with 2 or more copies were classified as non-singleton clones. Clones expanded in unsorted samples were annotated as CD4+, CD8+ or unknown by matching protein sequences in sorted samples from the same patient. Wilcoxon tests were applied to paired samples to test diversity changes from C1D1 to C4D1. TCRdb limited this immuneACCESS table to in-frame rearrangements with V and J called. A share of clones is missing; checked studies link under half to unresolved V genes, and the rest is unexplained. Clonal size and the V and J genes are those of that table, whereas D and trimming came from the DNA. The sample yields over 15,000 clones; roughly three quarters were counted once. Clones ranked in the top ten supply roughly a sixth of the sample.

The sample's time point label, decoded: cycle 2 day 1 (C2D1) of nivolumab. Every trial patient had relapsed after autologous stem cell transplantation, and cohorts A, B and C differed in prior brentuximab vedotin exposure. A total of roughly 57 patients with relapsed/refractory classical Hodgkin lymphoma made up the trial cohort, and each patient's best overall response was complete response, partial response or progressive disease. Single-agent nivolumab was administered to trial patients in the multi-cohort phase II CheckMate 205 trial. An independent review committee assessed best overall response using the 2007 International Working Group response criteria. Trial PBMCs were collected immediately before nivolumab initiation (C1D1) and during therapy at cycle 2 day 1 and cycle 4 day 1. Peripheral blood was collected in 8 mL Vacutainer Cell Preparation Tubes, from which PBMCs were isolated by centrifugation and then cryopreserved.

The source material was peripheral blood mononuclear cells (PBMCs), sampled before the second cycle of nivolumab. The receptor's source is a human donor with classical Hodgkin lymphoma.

The base sequence is TGTGCCAGCAGTGCCACGGGGTACACAGATACGCAGTATTTT. Translation gives CASSATGYTDTQYF. The chain is assembled from TRBV2 and TRBJ2-3; TRBD2 is a possible D gene, resting on 5 matching bases. From a lookup of the germline V gene, CDR1 and CDR2 are SNHLY and FYNNEI. The germline ends are 10 bases apart after V is trimmed by 4 bases and J by 2 bases. The CDR3 has 14 amino acids, counting the end cysteine and phenylalanine. Just CDR3 DNA is preserved here, 42 bases in frame from base 1.